Following are 10 T cell receptor beta chains from one sample sequenced in a study of monozygotic twins with inflammatory bowel disease (dated by TCRdb to 2018 to 2020). Receptors were amplified or captured by 5' RACE. The sequencer listed for this sample is Illumina HiSeq 2500. The reads, reprocessed by TCRdb, yield one row per CDR3 protein sequence and no DNA. This sample's table lists about 210,000 distinct CDR3 sequences. The leading ten clones occupy less than 2% of the sample. Sequences were obtained from blood. These TCRs come from a human donor with ulcerative colitis or Crohn's disease, or a healthy co-twin of an affected twin (not recorded which).

The genes are TRBV2 and TRBJ2-7; TCRdb selects TRBD1, and the lack of DNA leaves this call unchecked. Germline V CDR1 and CDR2: SNHLY, FYNNEI. The CDR3 length is 12 residues. CDR3 protein: CASGYTPPEQYF.

The chain joins TRBV11-2 to TRBJ2-1; the D gene TCRdb calls, TRBD1, cannot be checked with no DNA. This CDR3 comprises 17 residues. Per germline, CDR1 SGHAT and CDR2 FQNNGV. This chain's CDR3 is CASSFRAMTEPYNEQFF.

The chain links TRBV20-1 to TRBJ1-1; TCRdb selects TRBD1, and the lack of DNA leaves this call unchecked. This CDR3 is built from 15 residues. Germline V gene lookup returns CDR1 DFQATT and CDR2 SNEGSKA (reference sequence). Here the CDR3 reads CSAMGALGRNTEAFF.

The genes are TRBV6-5 and TRBJ1-6; TCRdb's D call, TRBD1, is unchecked because there is no DNA. Germline values: CDR1 MNHEY, CDR2 SVGAGI. The length of the CDR3 is 13 residues. The CDR3 reads CASSLHREAPLHF.

The V call is TRBV12-3 or TRBV12-4, the J call TRBJ1-2; TCRdb's D call, TRBD1, is unchecked because there is no DNA. The CDR3 runs to 15 residues. CDR3 loop: CASSLAGANLYGYTF.

The gene calls are TRBV5-8 and TRBJ2-1. The CDR3 is made up of 12 amino acids. Per the germline V gene, CDR1 is SGHTS and CDR2 is YDEGEE. CDR3 amino acids: CASTLAGYEQFF.

The CDR3: CATSRSDLTDTQYF. The genes are TRBV15 and TRBJ2-3. Per germline, CDR1 LNHNV and CDR2 YYDKDF (reference sequence). This CDR3 has 14 residues.

The chain employs TRBV20-1 and TRBJ2-1; TCRdb calls TRBD1, which cannot be checked without DNA. This CDR3 has 15 residues. CDR1 and CDR2 from the germline V gene are DFQATT and SNEGSKA (reference sequence). CDR3 region: CSAQDSPILYNEQFF.

The chain is built from TRBV20-1 and TRBJ2-2; there is no DNA to check the TCRdb D call of TRBD1. The CDR3 has 16 residues. CDR1 and CDR2 (germline): DFQATT, SNEGSKA (reference sequence). CDR3 region: CSARDQWGKSTGELFF.

The rearrangement uses TRBV11-2 and TRBJ1-2. Germline-derived CDR1 and CDR2 are SGHAT and FQNNGV. CDR3 length: 15 amino acids. The CDR3 here is CASSSHDEFSYGYTF.